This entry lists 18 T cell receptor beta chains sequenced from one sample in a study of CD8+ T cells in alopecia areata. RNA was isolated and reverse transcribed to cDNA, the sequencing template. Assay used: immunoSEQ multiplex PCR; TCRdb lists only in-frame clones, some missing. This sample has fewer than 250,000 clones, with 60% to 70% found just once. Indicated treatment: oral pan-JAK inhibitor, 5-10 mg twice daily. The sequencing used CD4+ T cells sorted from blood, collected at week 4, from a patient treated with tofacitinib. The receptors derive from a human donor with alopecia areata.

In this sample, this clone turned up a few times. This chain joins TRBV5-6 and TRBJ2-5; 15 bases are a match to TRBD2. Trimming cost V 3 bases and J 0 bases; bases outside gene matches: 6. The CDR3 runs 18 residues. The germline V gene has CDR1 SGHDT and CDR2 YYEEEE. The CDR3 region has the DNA TGTGCCAGCAGCTGGGGACTAGCGGGAGGCGCGTACCAAGAGACCCAGTACTTC. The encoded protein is CASSWGLAGGAYQETQYF.

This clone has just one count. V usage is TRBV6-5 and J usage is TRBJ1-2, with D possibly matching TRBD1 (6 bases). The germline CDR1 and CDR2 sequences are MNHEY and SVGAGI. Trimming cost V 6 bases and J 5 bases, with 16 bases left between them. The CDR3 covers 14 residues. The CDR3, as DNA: TGTGCCAGCAGGACGGTGGACAGCACTTATGGCTACACCTTC. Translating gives CASRTVDSTYGYTF.

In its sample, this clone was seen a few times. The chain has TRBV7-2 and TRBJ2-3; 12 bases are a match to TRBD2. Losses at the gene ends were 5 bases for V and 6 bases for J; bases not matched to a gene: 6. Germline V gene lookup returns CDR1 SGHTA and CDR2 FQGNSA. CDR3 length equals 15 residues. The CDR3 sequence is CASSLLAGGKDTQYF. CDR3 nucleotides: TGTGCCAGCAGCCTTCTAGCGGGAGGGAAGGATACGCAGTATTTT.

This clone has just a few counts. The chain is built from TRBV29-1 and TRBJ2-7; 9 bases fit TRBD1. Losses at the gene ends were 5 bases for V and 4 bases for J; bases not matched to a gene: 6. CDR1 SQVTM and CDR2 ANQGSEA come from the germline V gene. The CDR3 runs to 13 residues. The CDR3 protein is CSVTTTGGYEQYF. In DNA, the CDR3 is TGCAGCGTTACCACGACAGGGGGATACGAGCAGTACTTC.

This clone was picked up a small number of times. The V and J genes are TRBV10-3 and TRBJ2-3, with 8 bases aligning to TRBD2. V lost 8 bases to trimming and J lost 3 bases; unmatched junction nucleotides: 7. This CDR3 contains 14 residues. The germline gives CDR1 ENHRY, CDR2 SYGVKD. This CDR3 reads CAIGDSGGTDTQYF. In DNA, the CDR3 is TGTGCCATCGGAGACAGCGGGGGTACAGATACGCAGTATTTT.

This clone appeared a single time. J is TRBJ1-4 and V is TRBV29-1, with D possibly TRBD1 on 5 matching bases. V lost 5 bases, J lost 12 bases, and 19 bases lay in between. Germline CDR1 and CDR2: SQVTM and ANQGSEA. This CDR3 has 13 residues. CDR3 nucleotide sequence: TGCAGCGTTTTAGGTCAGGGAAGGGGAGAACTGTTTTTT. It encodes CSVLGQGRGELFF.

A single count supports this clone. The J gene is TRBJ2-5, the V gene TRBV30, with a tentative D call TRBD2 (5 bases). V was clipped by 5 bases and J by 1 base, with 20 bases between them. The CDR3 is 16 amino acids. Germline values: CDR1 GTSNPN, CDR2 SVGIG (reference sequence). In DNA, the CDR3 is TGTGCCTGGGGAGGCATATTGGCAGTCTCCCAAGAGACCCAGTACTTC. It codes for CAWGGILAVSQETQYF. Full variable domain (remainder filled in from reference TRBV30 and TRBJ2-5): SQTIHQWPATLVQPVGSPLSLECTVEGTSNPNLYWYRQAAGRGLQLLFYSVGIGQISSEVPQNLSASRPQDRQFILSSKKLLLSDSGFYLCAWGGILAVSQETQYFGPGTRLLVL.

The CDR3 loop reads CASKSTTDTQYF. The CDR3, as DNA: TGTGCCAGCAAAAGCACCACAGATACGCAGTATTTT. The V and J genes are TRBV2 and TRBJ2-3; unclear D gene. The germline gives CDR1 SNHLY, CDR2 FYNNEI. The CDR3 is made up of 12 amino acids. V was trimmed by 7 bases and J by 2 bases, leaving 7 bases between them.

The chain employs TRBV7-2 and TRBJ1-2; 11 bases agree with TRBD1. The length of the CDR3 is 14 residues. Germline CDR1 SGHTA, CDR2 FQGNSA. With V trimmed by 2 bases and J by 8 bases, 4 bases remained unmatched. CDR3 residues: CASSLFGTGGGYTF. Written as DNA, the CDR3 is TGTGCCAGCAGCTTATTTGGGACAGGGGGAGGCTACACCTTC. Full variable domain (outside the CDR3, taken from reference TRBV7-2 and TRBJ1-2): GAGVSQSPSNKVTEKGKDVELRCDPISGHTALYWYRQSLGQGLEFLIYFQGNSAPDKSGLPSDRFSAERTGGSVSTLTIQRTQQEDSAVYLCASSLFGTGGGYTFGSGTRLTVV.

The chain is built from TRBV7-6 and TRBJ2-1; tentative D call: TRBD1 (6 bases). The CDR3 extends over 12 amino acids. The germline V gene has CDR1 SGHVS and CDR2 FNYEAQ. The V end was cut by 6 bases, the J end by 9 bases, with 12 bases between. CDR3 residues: CASRQQGSEQFF. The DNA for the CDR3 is TGTGCCAGCAGGCAACAGGGCAGTGAGCAGTTCTTC.

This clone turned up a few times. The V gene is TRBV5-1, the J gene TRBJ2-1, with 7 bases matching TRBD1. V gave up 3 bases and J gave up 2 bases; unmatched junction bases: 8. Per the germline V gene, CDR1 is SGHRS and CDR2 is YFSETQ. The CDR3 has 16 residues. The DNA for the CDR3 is TGCGCCAGCAGCTCGGGGACAGTCGCCACCTACAATGAGCAGTTCTTC. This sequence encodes CASSSGTVATYNEQFF.

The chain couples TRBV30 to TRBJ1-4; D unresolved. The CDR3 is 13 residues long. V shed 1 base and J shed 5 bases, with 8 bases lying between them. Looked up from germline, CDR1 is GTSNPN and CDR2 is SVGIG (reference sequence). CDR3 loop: CAWSAQLNEKLFF. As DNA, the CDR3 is TGTGCCTGGAGTGCACAGTTAAATGAAAAACTGTTTTTT.

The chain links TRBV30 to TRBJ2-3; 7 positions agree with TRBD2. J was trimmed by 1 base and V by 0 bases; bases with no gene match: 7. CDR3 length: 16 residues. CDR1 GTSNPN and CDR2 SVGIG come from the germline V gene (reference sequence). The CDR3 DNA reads TGTGCCTGGAGTGTACGGGTAGCGGGCCGCACAGATACGCAGTATTTT. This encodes CAWSVRVAGRTDTQYF. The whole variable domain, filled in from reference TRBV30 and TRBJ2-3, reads SQTIHQWPATLVQPVGSPLSLECTVEGTSNPNLYWYRQAAGRGLQLLFYSVGIGQISSEVPQNLSASRPQDRQFILSSKKLLLSDSGFYLCAWSVRVAGRTDTQYFGPGTRLTVL.

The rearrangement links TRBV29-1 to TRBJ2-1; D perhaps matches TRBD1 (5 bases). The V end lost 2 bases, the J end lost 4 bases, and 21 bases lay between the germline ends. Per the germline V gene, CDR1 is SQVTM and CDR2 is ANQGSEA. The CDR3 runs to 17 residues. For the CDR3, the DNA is TGCAGCGTTGAAAGGCAAACAGGAGCAGGAGTATACAATGAGCAGTTCTTC. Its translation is CSVERQTGAGVYNEQFF.

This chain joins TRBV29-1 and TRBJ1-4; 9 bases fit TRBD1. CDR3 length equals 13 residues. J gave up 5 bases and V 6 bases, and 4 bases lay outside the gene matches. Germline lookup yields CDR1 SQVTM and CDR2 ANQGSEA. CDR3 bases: TGCAGCGTCAACAGGGGGCTGAATGAAAAACTGTTTTTT. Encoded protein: CSVNRGLNEKLFF.

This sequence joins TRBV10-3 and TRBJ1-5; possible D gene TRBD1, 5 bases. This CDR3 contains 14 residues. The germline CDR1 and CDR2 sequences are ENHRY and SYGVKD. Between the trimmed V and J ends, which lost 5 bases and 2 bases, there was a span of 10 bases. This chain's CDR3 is CAISKGYGNQPQHF. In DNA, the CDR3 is TGTGCCATCAGTAAGGGGTATGGCAATCAGCCCCAGCATTTT.

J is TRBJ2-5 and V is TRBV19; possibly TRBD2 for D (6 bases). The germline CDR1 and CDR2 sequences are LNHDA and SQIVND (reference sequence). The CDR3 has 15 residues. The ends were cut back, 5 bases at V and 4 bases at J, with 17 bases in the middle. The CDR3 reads CASSGRGGVSETQYF. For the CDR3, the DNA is TGTGCCAGTAGTGGCCGGGGAGGAGTGTCAGAGACCCAGTACTTC.

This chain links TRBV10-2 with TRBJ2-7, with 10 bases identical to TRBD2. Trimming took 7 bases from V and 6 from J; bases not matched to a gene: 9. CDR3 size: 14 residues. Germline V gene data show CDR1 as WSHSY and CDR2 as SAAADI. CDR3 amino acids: CASKTGTSASEQYF. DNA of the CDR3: TGCGCCAGCAAGACCGGGACTAGCGCTTCCGAGCAGTACTTC.